This T cell receptor beta chain was identified in a study of cytomegalovirus exposure and HLA in healthy donors. Overall study results and limits: According to an earlier analysis, most TCR beta V segments yielded productive rearrangements about 87% or about 30% of the time. Researchers catalogued roughly 150 TCR beta chains as cytomegalovirus-associated.

Use of 60 Vbeta and 13 Jbeta primers characterized the PCR. Some clones are missing from TCRdb's copy, which holds only in-frame ones; the method was immunoSEQ multiplex PCR. This table holds roughly 130,000 clones, 70% to 80% found once. V lost 4 bases and J lost 3, with 13 bases in between. Germline V CDR1 and CDR2: SGHNT, YYREEE (reference sequence). The length of the CDR3 is 14 residues. This clone was observed once. Its antigen is not identified. This chain connects TRBV5-4 to TRBJ1-1; a possible D gene is TRBD1 (5 bases). The receptor was derived from a woman aged 55-70 years in good health and CMV-seropositive. Sequenced: PBMCs. In DNA, the CDR3 is TGTGCCAGCAGCACTGGCGGGGACGACACTGAAGCTTTCTTT. Protein: CASSTGGDDTEAFF.